There are a few counts of the clone carrying this T cell receptor (beta chain). Its antigen remains unknown. The source of the sample is a study of cytomegalovirus exposure and HLA in healthy donors. Use of 60 Vbeta and 13 Jbeta primers characterized the PCR. The protocol was immunoSEQ multiplex PCR, while the TCRdb copy is restricted to in-frame clones and leaves out a portion. The data hold fewer than 250,000 clones, with 83% observed a single time. CDR3 size: 17 residues. Losses at the gene ends were 1 base for V and 2 bases for J; bases not matched to a gene: 9. CDR1 is SNHLY, CDR2 FYNNEI, per germline. The study, taken as a whole, reports: The majority of TCR sequences were rare, yet some public TCRs appeared in many donors.

The receptor's source is a man aged 35 to 55 in good health and CMV-seropositive. The sample comprised PBMCs. The V and J genes are TRBV2 and TRBJ2-3; the match to TRBD2 covers 7 bases. The CDR3 nucleotides read TGTGCCAGCAGTGAAGATCATCCAGCGGGGTACACAGATACGCAGTATTTT. It is translated as CASSEDHPAGYTDTQYF.